The clone carrying this T cell receptor (beta chain) was observed many times. The CDR3 covers 14 residues. Germline lookup yields CDR1 MDHEN and CDR2 SYDVKM. The trim removed 4 bases at V and 3 bases at J, leaving 6 bases unmatched. Amplified TCR beta CDR3 regions were obtained using RNA transcripts as template. First-round RT-PCR employed HTBI primers, with a second-round multiplex PCR after it. TCRdb called the multiplex PCR reads again in MiXCR, with one record for every CDR3 protein. The sample shows about 220,000 distinct CDR3 sequences, 20% to 25% of them seen only once. These data come from a study of Graves' ophthalmopathy and Graves' hyperthyroidism. Having ophthalmopathy, the donors showed moderate-to-severe activity, CAS ≥3 and NOSPECS ≥4, with disease lasting under 3 months. Clinical symptoms, serum thyroxine, TRAb, thyroid ultrasound and orbital computed tomography were relied on for diagnosis.

The material sequenced was peripheral blood. The J gene is TRBJ2-7, the V gene TRBV28; 7 bases line up with TRBD2. This sequence was found in a woman aged 45 to 65 with Graves' ophthalmopathy. The CDR3: CASSSSGADYEQYF. In DNA form, the CDR3 reads TGTGCCAGCAGTTCCAGCGGGGCAGACTACGAGCAGTACTTC. The whole variable domain, filled in from reference TRBV28 and TRBJ2-7, reads DVKVTQSSRYLVKRTGEKVFLECVQDMDHENMFWYRQDPGLGLRLIYFSYDVKMKEKGDIPEGYSVSREKKERFSLILESASTNQTSMYLCASSSSGADYEQYFGPGTRLTVT.